This is a list of T cell receptor beta chains from one sample in a study of blood T cell repertoires in COVID-19. Measured with immunoSEQ multiplex PCR; TCRdb has only the in-frame clones, and not every one. The sample shows around 190,000 clones, less than 90% of them seen only once. The specimen was peripheral blood. These receptors originate from a man aged 65-85 years with active or convalescent COVID-19. Both conserved end residues are part of each CDR3. D genes are given only for firm matches. Not all rows give a size; the values are once, few, many and, for expanded clones, a class.

J | size | D | V | CDR3 | DNA
TRBJ1-5 | . | TRBD1 | TRBV19 | CARGRDREALSNQPQHF | TGTGCCAGGGGCCGGGACAGGGAGGCACTTAGCAATCAGCCCCAGCATTTT
TRBJ1-1 | . | TRBD1 | TRBV28 | CASSLGQGNSEAFF | TGTGCCAGCAGTCTGGGACAGGGGAATTCTGAAGCTTTCTTT
TRBJ1-4 | once | . | TRBV7-2 | CASSPGGNNEKLFF | TGTGCCAGCAGCCCGGGTGGCAATAATGAAAAACTGTTTTTT
TRBJ2-5 | . | . | TRBV5-1 | CASSSPRETQYF | TGCGCCAGCAGCTCTCCCCGAGAGACCCAGTACTTC
TRBJ2-5 | . | TRBD2 | TRBV5-4 | CASRPRLAGEEETQYF | TGTGCCAGCAGGCCCAGACTAGCGGGAGAGGAAGAGACCCAGTACTTC
TRBJ2-1 | few | TRBD1 | TRBV7-2 | CASSLQRQGRSYNEQFF | TGTGCCAGCAGCTTGCAAAGACAGGGTCGGTCCTACAATGAGCAGTTCTTC
TRBJ2-7 | . | TRBD1 | TRBV18 | CASSSTGGSLYEQYF | TGTGCCAGCTCATCCACAGGGGGTTCTCTCTACGAGCAGTACTTC
TRBJ2-7 | . | . | TRBV27 | CASSSYWGRTAYEQYF | TGTGCCAGCAGTTCCTACTGGGGAAGGACAGCCTACGAGCAGTACTTC
TRBJ1-2 | . | TRBD1 | TRBV5-5 | CASSGGQVYGYTF | TGTGCCAGCAGCGGCGGACAGGTCTATGGCTACACCTTC
TRBJ2-5 | . | . | TRBV10-3 | CAISEAGQETQYF | TGTGCCATCAGTGAGGCAGGCCAAGAGACCCAGTACTTC
TRBJ1-1 | once | . | TRBV6-2/TRBV6-3 | CASSPPSTGLNTEAFF | TGTGCCAGCAGCCCACCTTCGACAGGCCTGAACACTGAAGCTTTCTTT
TRBJ1-6 | . | . | TRBV28 | CASKDLSNSPLHF | TGTGCCAGCAAGGACTTGAGTAATTCACCCCTCCACTTT
TRBJ1-6 | many | . | TRBV27 | CASSFRGTYNSPLHF | TGTGCCAGCAGTTTTAGGGGCACCTATAATTCACCCCTCCACTTT
TRBJ1-2 | . | TRBD1 | TRBV18 | CASSSAPTGIGYTF | TGTGCCAGCTCAAGTGCGCCGACAGGGATAGGCTACACCTTC
TRBJ2-1 | . | TRBD1 | TRBV5-1 | CASATQGGQYNEQFF | TGCGCCAGCGCCACCCAAGGGGGACAGTACAATGAGCAGTTCTTC
TRBJ2-2 | . | . | TRBV24-1 | CATSDPQSGQNTGELFF | TGTGCCACCAGTGATCCTCAATCGGGACAGAACACCGGGGAGCTGTTTTTT
TRBJ1-1 | . | TRBD1 | TRBV19 | CASSPTDRRNTEAFF | TGTGCCAGTAGTCCCACGGACAGGAGGAACACTGAAGCTTTCTTT
TRBJ2-7 | few | TRBD1 | TRBV6-2/TRBV6-3 | CASSYSVSGQGVYEQYF | TGTGCCAGCAGTTACTCCGTTTCGGGACAGGGTGTCTACGAGCAGTACTTC
TRBJ2-2 | . | TRBD1 | TRBV5-1 | CASSLGTGNAGELFF | TGCGCCAGCAGCTTGGGGACAGGGAATGCCGGGGAGCTGTTTTTT
TRBJ1-2 | . | TRBD1 | TRBV7-9 | CASGSWDRGGYTF | TGTGCCAGCGGCTCATGGGACAGGGGCGGCTACACCTTC
TRBJ2-5 | . | TRBD2 | TRBV5-1 | CASSWGLAEAQETQYF | TGCGCCAGCAGCTGGGGACTAGCGGAGGCACAAGAGACCCAGTACTTC
TRBJ1-5 | . | . | TRBV6-5 | CASSYSQEGQPQHF | TGTGCCAGCAGTTACAGTCAGGAGGGCCAGCCCCAGCATTTT
TRBJ2-1 | . | TRBD1 | TRBV4-3 | CASSQGGTGAAEQFF | TGCGCCAGCAGCCAAGGGGGGACAGGGGCGGCTGAGCAGTTCTTC
TRBJ2-7 | . | TRBD1 | TRBV7-2 | CASSLTYPERGHSYEQYF | TGTGCCAGCAGCTTAACCTACCCCGAAAGGGGGCACTCCTACGAGCAGTACTTC
TRBJ1-5 | . | . | TRBV2 | CASSGLQTQPQHF | TGTGCCAGCAGTGGACTACAAACCCAGCCCCAGCATTTT
TRBJ1-2 | . | . | TRBV5-1 | CASSSSGEGLYGYTF | TGCGCCAGCAGCTCCTCGGGTGAAGGTCTCTATGGCTACACCTTC
TRBJ1-1 | once | TRBD1 | TRBV18 | CASSPPGQGKFGTEAFF | TGTGCCAGCTCACCACCGGGACAGGGTAAATTTGGCACTGAAGCTTTCTTT
TRBJ1-4 | . | . | TRBV7-9 | CASSLSGKKLFF | TGTGCCAGCAGCTTGTCGGGGAAAAAACTGTTTTTT
TRBJ2-6 | . | . | TRBV4-3 | CASAPRYTGSGANVLTF | TGCGCCAGCGCGCCGAGATACACAGGTTCTGGGGCCAACGTCCTGACTTTC
TRBJ1-4 | few | TRBD1 | TRBV28 | CASSLTGTGLYEKLFF | TGTGCCAGCAGTCTAACCGGGACAGGGCTTTATGAAAAACTGTTTTTT
TRBJ2-2 | few | TRBD2 | TRBV6-2/TRBV6-3 | CASSGLAGGGAGELFF | TGTGCCAGCAGCGGCCTGGCTGGCGGGGGAGCCGGGGAGCTGTTTTTT
TRBJ1-1 | few | . | TRBV30 | CAWTPRKGVNTEAFF | TGTGCCTGGACCCCACGAAAGGGGGTGAACACTGAAGCTTTCTTT
TRBJ2-1 | . | . | TRBV19 | CASSPRGTGGGDEQFF | TGTGCCAGTAGCCCCCGGGGTACAGGGGGAGGGGATGAGCAGTTCTTC